These T cell receptor beta chains were read from a single sample in a study of beta chain features in type 1 diabetes. Sequencing was performed with immunoSEQ multiplex PCR; in TCRdb, only in-frame clones are kept and a portion is missing. Of around 40,000 clones in the sample, just over 50% were seen once. The sequenced sample was Tregs from blood. The receptors derive from a woman under 30 in good health. The CDR3 runs from the conserved cysteine through the conserved F or W. Fields, in order: clone size, V gene, D gene, J gene, CDR3 protein, CDR3 DNA. The D gene is left open where the match is weak. Only some rows state a clone size, as once, few, many or a class for expanded clones.

clone size: .
V gene: TRBV7-3
D gene: TRBD1
J gene: TRBJ2-4
CDR3 protein: CASSSTGSDIQYF
CDR3 DNA: TGTGCCAGCAGCTCGACAGGGTCGGACATTCAGTACTTC

clone size: .
V gene: TRBV10-3
D gene: .
J gene: TRBJ2-5
CDR3 protein: CATRRAERETQYF
CDR3 DNA: TGTGCCACCCGGAGGGCGGAACGAGAGACCCAGTACTTC

clone size: .
V gene: TRBV7-8
D gene: TRBD2
J gene: TRBJ2-7
CDR3 protein: CASSISGALYEQYF
CDR3 DNA: TGTGCCAGCAGCATTAGCGGGGCTCTCTACGAGCAGTACTTC

clone size: few
V gene: TRBV7-2
D gene: .
J gene: TRBJ2-5
CDR3 protein: CASSPGSIETQYF
CDR3 DNA: TGTGCCAGCAGCCCAGGAAGTATAGAGACCCAGTACTTC

clone size: .
V gene: TRBV15
D gene: .
J gene: TRBJ1-2
CDR3 protein: CATSRVDRFYGYTF
CDR3 DNA: TGTGCCACCAGCAGAGTAGACAGATTCTATGGCTACACCTTC

clone size: .
V gene: TRBV28
D gene: TRBD1
J gene: TRBJ1-6
CDR3 protein: CASSSTGRLHSPLHF
CDR3 DNA: TGTGCCAGCAGTTCGACAGGGAGGCTCCATTCACCCCTCCACTTT

clone size: few
V gene: TRBV18
D gene: TRBD2
J gene: TRBJ2-7
CDR3 protein: CASSPRTGKGLASYEQYF
CDR3 DNA: TGTGCCAGCTCACCTCGGACAGGGAAGGGACTAGCGTCCTACGAGCAGTACTTC

clone size: .
V gene: TRBV4-1
D gene: .
J gene: TRBJ1-4
CDR3 protein: CASSQERRTNEKLFF
CDR3 DNA: TGCGCCAGCAGCCAAGAACGACGGACAAATGAAAAACTGTTTTTT

clone size: .
V gene: TRBV28
D gene: TRBD2
J gene: TRBJ2-7
CDR3 protein: CASSLAGTSGSYEQYF
CDR3 DNA: TGTGCCAGCAGTTTAGCCGGGACTAGCGGATCCTACGAGCAGTACTTC

clone size: .
V gene: TRBV7-9
D gene: TRBD1
J gene: TRBJ1-1
CDR3 protein: CASIKDRARDTEAFF
CDR3 DNA: TGTGCCAGCATAAAAGACAGGGCCAGGGACACTGAAGCTTTCTTT

clone size: .
V gene: TRBV9
D gene: TRBD2
J gene: TRBJ2-3
CDR3 protein: CASSGRAGVGDTQYF
CDR3 DNA: TGTGCCAGCAGCGGGAGAGCGGGAGTTGGAGATACGCAGTATTTT

clone size: .
V gene: TRBV7-2
D gene: .
J gene: TRBJ2-5
CDR3 protein: CASSLGAAGIGETQYF
CDR3 DNA: TGTGCCAGCAGCCTGGGAGCTGCCGGGATCGGAGAGACCCAGTACTTC

clone size: few
V gene: TRBV4-1
D gene: TRBD1
J gene: TRBJ2-5
CDR3 protein: CASSQDTGTDQETQYF
CDR3 DNA: TGCGCCAGCAGCCAAGACACTGGGACAGATCAAGAGACCCAGTACTTC

clone size: .
V gene: TRBV27
D gene: .
J gene: TRBJ1-1
CDR3 protein: CASSVNRALNTEAFF
CDR3 DNA: TGTGCCAGCAGTGTAAACAGGGCCCTGAACACTGAAGCTTTCTTT

clone size: .
V gene: TRBV12-5
D gene: .
J gene: TRBJ2-1
CDR3 protein: CASGLVRSGPSYNEQFF
CDR3 DNA: TGTGCTAGTGGTTTGGTAAGGAGCGGTCCCTCCTACAATGAGCAGTTCTTC

clone size: .
V gene: TRBV28
D gene: TRBD2
J gene: TRBJ2-1
CDR3 protein: CASSLGGRFGEQFF
CDR3 DNA: TGTGCCAGCAGTTTGGGCGGGAGGTTCGGTGAGCAGTTCTTC

clone size: .
V gene: TRBV29-1
D gene: TRBD1
J gene: TRBJ2-5
CDR3 protein: CSVEDRVRGLLGETQYF
CDR3 DNA: TGCAGCGTTGAAGATCGAGTCAGGGGGCTGTTAGGAGAGACCCAGTACTTC

clone size: few
V gene: TRBV5-1
D gene: TRBD1
J gene: TRBJ2-1
CDR3 protein: CASSLTGQEASEQFF
CDR3 DNA: TGCGCCAGCAGCTTGACGGGACAGGAGGCTTCTGAGCAGTTCTTC

clone size: .
V gene: TRBV7-9
D gene: .
J gene: TRBJ2-5
CDR3 protein: CASRSDTQETQYF
CDR3 DNA: TGTGCCAGCAGATCGGACACGCAGGAGACCCAGTACTTC

clone size: .
V gene: TRBV28
D gene: TRBD2
J gene: TRBJ2-7
CDR3 protein: CASSSRRRESLEQYF
CDR3 DNA: TGTGCCAGCAGTTCCCGTCGGCGGGAGAGTCTCGAGCAGTACTTC

clone size: .
V gene: TRBV7-6
D gene: .
J gene: TRBJ2-1
CDR3 protein: CASSFRKTSGNYNEQFF
CDR3 DNA: TGTGCCAGCAGCTTCCGTAAAACATCCGGGAACTACAATGAGCAGTTCTTC

clone size: .
V gene: TRBV7-9
D gene: TRBD1
J gene: TRBJ1-2
CDR3 protein: CASSGGQGDGYTF
CDR3 DNA: TGTGCCAGCAGCGGCGGACAGGGGGATGGCTACACCTTC

clone size: .
V gene: TRBV29-1
D gene: .
J gene: TRBJ2-7
CDR3 protein: CSVERSRDEQYF
CDR3 DNA: TGCAGCGTTGAACGTTCCAGGGACGAGCAGTACTTC

clone size: .
V gene: TRBV6-1
D gene: .
J gene: TRBJ1-4
CDR3 protein: CASSEARVNEKLFF
CDR3 DNA: TGTGCCAGCAGTGAAGCCAGGGTTAATGAAAAACTGTTTTTT

clone size: .
V gene: TRBV5-1
D gene: TRBD1
J gene: TRBJ1-4
CDR3 protein: CASSPTWTGATNEKLFF
CDR3 DNA: TGCGCCAGCAGCCCAACCTGGACAGGCGCAACTAATGAAAAACTGTTTTTT

clone size: .
V gene: TRBV10-3
D gene: TRBD1
J gene: TRBJ2-5
CDR3 protein: CATSRGSGGDLETQYF
CDR3 DNA: TGTGCCACCAGTAGGGGTTCAGGGGGCGACTTAGAGACCCAGTACTTC

clone size: .
V gene: TRBV21-1
D gene: .
J gene: TRBJ1-5
CDR3 protein: CASSKVRTGLHSNQPQHF
CDR3 DNA: TGTGCCAGCAGCAAAGTCCGGACAGGGCTTCATAGCAATCAGCCCCAGCATTTT

clone size: .
V gene: TRBV2
D gene: TRBD2
J gene: TRBJ2-1
CDR3 protein: CASSPLSGRGGNEQFF
CDR3 DNA: TGTGCCAGCAGTCCCCTTAGCGGGAGAGGTGGCAATGAGCAGTTCTTC

clone size: .
V gene: TRBV2
D gene: .
J gene: TRBJ2-1
CDR3 protein: CASTRLAGSEQFF
CDR3 DNA: TGTGCCAGCACCCGACTTGCGGGAAGTGAGCAGTTCTTC

clone size: .
V gene: TRBV28
D gene: TRBD1
J gene: TRBJ1-2
CDR3 protein: CASSSTGGGGYGYTF
CDR3 DNA: TGTGCCAGCAGTTCCACAGGGGGAGGTGGCTATGGCTACACCTTC

clone size: .
V gene: TRBV19
D gene: .
J gene: TRBJ1-2
CDR3 protein: CASTYRDVYGYTF
CDR3 DNA: TGTGCCAGTACTTACAGGGATGTCTATGGCTACACCTTC

clone size: .
V gene: TRBV6-5
D gene: TRBD2
J gene: TRBJ2-7
CDR3 protein: CASSYGGSYYEQYF
CDR3 DNA: TGTGCCAGCAGTTACGGCGGGAGTTACTACGAGCAGTACTTC

clone size: .
V gene: TRBV19
D gene: TRBD1
J gene: TRBJ2-2
CDR3 protein: CASRTTGAGELFF
CDR3 DNA: TGTGCCAGTAGGACCACAGGGGCCGGGGAGCTGTTTTTT

clone size: once
V gene: TRBV28
D gene: .
J gene: TRBJ2-3
CDR3 protein: CASSNRNADTQYF
CDR3 DNA: TGTGCCAGCTCTAATCGAAACGCAGATACGCAGTATTTT

clone size: few
V gene: TRBV7-8
D gene: TRBD2
J gene: TRBJ2-5
CDR3 protein: CASRKRVAGESGEQYF
CDR3 DNA: TGTGCCAGCAGAAAACGGGTAGCGGGAGAATCGGGGGAGCAGTACTTC

clone size: few
V gene: TRBV28
D gene: .
J gene: TRBJ2-7
CDR3 protein: CASSPNPTGVGYF
CDR3 DNA: TGTGCCAGCAGTCCGAACCCTACAGGAGTAGGGTACTTC

clone size: .
V gene: TRBV6-5
D gene: .
J gene: TRBJ2-5
CDR3 protein: CASGGGETQYF
CDR3 DNA: TGTGCCAGCGGGGGCGGAGAGACCCAGTACTTC

clone size: .
V gene: TRBV2
D gene: TRBD2
J gene: TRBJ2-1
CDR3 protein: CAGKLAGVSNEQFF
CDR3 DNA: TGTGCCGGAAAACTAGCGGGAGTTTCCAATGAGCAGTTCTTC

clone size: few
V gene: TRBV29-1
D gene: .
J gene: TRBJ2-2
CDR3 protein: CSVAGSSQKPNTGELFF
CDR3 DNA: TGCAGCGTGGCCGGGAGTTCGCAGAAACCGAACACCGGGGAGCTGTTTTTT

clone size: .
V gene: TRBV25-1
D gene: TRBD1
J gene: TRBJ2-7
CDR3 protein: CASSPDPDRESYEQYF
CDR3 DNA: TGTGCCAGCAGTCCCGACCCGGACAGGGAAAGCTACGAGCAGTACTTC

clone size: .
V gene: TRBV28
D gene: TRBD1
J gene: TRBJ1-2
CDR3 protein: CASSSGTGTRGYTF
CDR3 DNA: TGTGCCAGCAGCTCCGGGACAGGGACGAGGGGCTACACCTTC

clone size: .
V gene: TRBV29-1
D gene: TRBD2
J gene: TRBJ2-7
CDR3 protein: CSVEESGRSSYEQYF
CDR3 DNA: TGCAGCGTTGAAGAAAGCGGGAGGAGCTCCTACGAGCAGTACTTC

clone size: few
V gene: TRBV7-2
D gene: TRBD2
J gene: TRBJ2-7
CDR3 protein: CASSGGLAGSSYEQYF
CDR3 DNA: TGTGCCAGCAGCGGGGGACTAGCGGGCTCCTCCTACGAGCAGTACTTC

clone size: .
V gene: TRBV28
D gene: .
J gene: TRBJ2-7
CDR3 protein: CASRSQGPLYQGSQYF
CDR3 DNA: TGTGCCAGCAGATCTCAGGGGCCCCTATACCAAGGCTCGCAGTACTTC

clone size: few
V gene: TRBV19
D gene: TRBD2
J gene: TRBJ2-1
CDR3 protein: CASSIKTSGRYNEQFF
CDR3 DNA: TGTGCCAGTAGTATAAAGACTAGCGGGAGATACAATGAGCAGTTCTTC

clone size: .
V gene: TRBV28
D gene: TRBD1
J gene: TRBJ1-2
CDR3 protein: CASSPGTGANYGYTF
CDR3 DNA: TGTGCCAGCAGTCCGGGGACAGGCGCTAACTATGGCTACACCTTC

clone size: few
V gene: TRBV19
D gene: .
J gene: TRBJ2-2
CDR3 protein: CASSTTVTGELFF
CDR3 DNA: TGTGCCAGTAGTACGACAGTCACCGGGGAGCTGTTTTTT

clone size: .
V gene: TRBV18
D gene: .
J gene: TRBJ1-6
CDR3 protein: CASSHDQGSLHF
CDR3 DNA: TGTGCCAGCTCACACGATCAGGGGTCCCTCCACTTT

clone size: .
V gene: TRBV2
D gene: .
J gene: TRBJ2-6
CDR3 protein: CASSEQDSGANVLTF
CDR3 DNA: TGTGCCAGCAGTGAACAGGACTCTGGGGCCAACGTCCTGACTTTC

clone size: few
V gene: TRBV9
D gene: TRBD2
J gene: TRBJ2-3
CDR3 protein: CASSVAGSGRADTQYF
CDR3 DNA: TGTGCCAGCAGCGTAGCTGGTAGCGGGAGGGCAGATACGCAGTATTTT

clone size: .
V gene: TRBV7-3
D gene: TRBD2
J gene: TRBJ2-2
CDR3 protein: CASSLMAGGFTGELFF
CDR3 DNA: TGTGCCAGCAGCTTGATGGCGGGAGGGTTCACCGGGGAGCTGTTTTTT

clone size: .
V gene: TRBV7-2
D gene: .
J gene: TRBJ2-1
CDR3 protein: CASSSQGRLNAEQFF
CDR3 DNA: TGTGCCAGCAGCTCACAGGGAAGGCTCAACGCTGAGCAGTTCTTC

clone size: .
V gene: TRBV28
D gene: .
J gene: TRBJ2-1
CDR3 protein: CASRESGSYNEQFF
CDR3 DNA: TGTGCCAGCAGAGAGAGCGGATCCTACAATGAGCAGTTCTTC

clone size: .
V gene: TRBV27
D gene: .
J gene: TRBJ2-2
CDR3 protein: CASSPRLGVTGELFF
CDR3 DNA: TGTGCCAGCTCGCCCCGACTAGGTGTCACCGGGGAGCTGTTTTTT

clone size: few
V gene: TRBV28
D gene: TRBD2
J gene: TRBJ2-1
CDR3 protein: CASSLVRLAGGTNEQFF
CDR3 DNA: TGTGCCAGCAGTTTGGTGCGGCTAGCGGGAGGCACAAATGAGCAGTTCTTC

clone size: .
V gene: TRBV18
D gene: TRBD1
J gene: TRBJ2-1
CDR3 protein: CASSRSGTGGQNEQFF
CDR3 DNA: TGTGCCAGCTCTCGTTCTGGAACAGGGGGCCAAAATGAGCAGTTCTTC

clone size: .
V gene: TRBV5-6
D gene: .
J gene: TRBJ2-1
CDR3 protein: CASSLLVDSGEQFF
CDR3 DNA: TGTGCCAGCAGCTTGTTGGTGGATAGCGGTGAGCAGTTCTTC